This entry features one T cell receptor (beta chain) sequence. Antigen: not known. The sample is drawn from a study of CD8+ T cells in alopecia areata. Overall study: The study gave tofacitinib for 6 to 18 months, then 6 months off drug.

Extraction and reverse transcription of RNA yielded cDNA as the sequencing template. Profiling relied on immunoSEQ multiplex PCR, and the TCRdb table lists in-frame clones only, not all of them. The repertoire holds about 250,000 clones, with less than 80% as singletons. Those with alopecia areata gave lesional scalp punch biopsies and peripheral blood. Trimming stripped 3 bases from V and 7 bases from J, with 9 bases between. From germline, CDR1 is LNHDA and CDR2 SQIVND (reference sequence). This CDR3 is 12 amino acids long. The study's findings and limits: Normal scalp had lower clonality than lesional scalp, with alopecia totalis/universalis lesions showing this most strongly.

The TCR was taken from a human donor with alopecia areata. The rearrangement joins TRBV19 to TRBJ1-2; D uncertain. The specimen comprised CD4+ T cells sorted from blood, sampled at week 0. CDR3 DNA: TGTGCCAGTAGTATGCCCGGCGTTGGCTACACCTTC. Amino acid sequence: CASSMPGVGYTF.